These T cell receptor beta chains were read from a single sample in a study of CD4 T cell repertoires in COVID-19. Using immunoSEQ multiplex PCR, the repertoire was profiled, and TCRdb retains in-frame clones only, with some absent. The sample has about 25,000 clones; over 85% are singletons. The input for sequencing was circulating follicular helper CD4+ T cells (cTfh) from blood, taken before the COVID-19 pandemic. The receptors come from a human donor who had COVID-19. CDR3s include the opening cysteine and the closing phenylalanine or tryptophan. A D gene is named only where the DNA matches it firmly.

CDR3aa | d_gene | j_gene | v_gene
CASSYVANSGNTIYF | - | TRBJ1-3 | TRBV6-6
CASSDRQTYGYTF | - | TRBJ1-2 | TRBV6-1
CASSAGGTWAGDTQYF | - | TRBJ2-3 | TRBV9
CSVDGLAGTDTQYF | TRBD2 | TRBJ2-3 | TRBV29-1
CASSLAGATYGYTF | - | TRBJ1-2 | TRBV28
CASSISQNSGNTIYF | - | TRBJ1-3 | TRBV19
CASSLYLTGTSVAEAFF | - | TRBJ1-1 | TRBV11-2
CASSLKLQGSGELFF | - | TRBJ2-2 | TRBV11-1
CAAGQRVETQYF | - | TRBJ2-5 | TRBV15
CASKGLNEKLFF | - | TRBJ1-4 | TRBV19
CASSLQAMNTEAFF | - | TRBJ1-1 | TRBV28
CASAGRDNHQETQYF | - | TRBJ2-5 | TRBV28
CASSFQAGTGGNQPQHF | TRBD1 | TRBJ1-5 | TRBV7-8
CASRPKGGGSTDTQYF | - | TRBJ2-3 | TRBV19
CAISESGTSGGAADTQYF | TRBD2 | TRBJ2-3 | TRBV10-3
CAISESLSGSLHEQYF | TRBD2 | TRBJ2-7 | TRBV10-3
CASSSIDRPNDGYTF | - | TRBJ1-2 | TRBV6-6
CALTSNYGYTF | - | TRBJ1-2 | TRBV10-3
CASSGDQGAYEQYF | TRBD1 | TRBJ2-7 | TRBV2
CASSLNEGVDYGYTF | - | TRBJ1-2 | TRBV5-4
CASSPRNPTNEKLFF | - | TRBJ1-4 | TRBV6-1
CASSRVREETQYF | - | TRBJ2-5 | TRBV18
CASKKAGLSSHEQFF | - | TRBJ2-1 | TRBV19
CASSHGFTRGETQYF | - | TRBJ2-5 | TRBV4-1
CASSQVHSSGNTIYF | - | TRBJ1-3 | TRBV2
CASTLDRGREQYF | TRBD1 | TRBJ2-7 | TRBV7-2
CASSLYGGATGTGELFF | - | TRBJ2-2 | TRBV11-3
CVLNTNTEAFF | - | TRBJ1-1 | TRBV28
CASSPPSVNYGYTF | - | TRBJ1-2 | TRBV18
CASIKGLHTSTDTQYF | - | TRBJ2-3 | TRBV25-1
CASSPTANYGYTF | - | TRBJ1-2 | TRBV27
CASSLYPFNQINEKLFF | - | TRBJ1-4 | TRBV28
CASSLNGAGGQPQHF | - | TRBJ1-5 | TRBV5-1
CASSSGLDTDTQYF | TRBD2 | TRBJ2-3 | TRBV7-3
CAWSRANYGYTF | - | TRBJ1-2 | TRBV30
CASSLASGRVNTEAFF | - | TRBJ1-1 | TRBV7-9